Each of the 15 T cell receptor beta chains below was sequenced from the same sample in a study of vaccination and CD4 T cells after COVID-19. Treatment denoted: roughly nine-day PBMC culture with coronavirus spike peptide pools or control peptides (ViraFEST assay). Their antigens are not known. Sequence data for DNA of cultured CD4+ T cells were generated by the Oncomine TCR Beta short-read assay. TCRdb fed the PCR reads into MiXCR, producing one record per CDR3 protein. Here the sample spans some 5,000 distinct CDR3 sequences, roughly 77% being singletons. Sequenced input: CD4+ T cells from blood, cultured in vitro. The receptors here all came from a human donor who had recovered from COVID-19.

This clonotype was seen only once. The chain employs TRBV6-5 and TRBJ2-7, with no clear D. CDR3 length: 14 amino acids. The V gene lost 0 bases and the J gene lost 4 bases, with 10 bases spanning the gap. The V gene's germline CDR1 is MNHEY and CDR2 SVGAGI. DNA for the CDR3: TGTGCCAGCAGTTACTCGGCAGGTCCGTACGAGCAGTACTTC. Protein: CASSYSAGPYEQYF.

The rearrangement links TRBV12-3 or TRBV12-4 to TRBJ1-5, with D hard to call. Trimming took off 6 bases at V and 6 bases at J, with 12 bases between the two ends. CDR3 length equals 13 residues. CDR3 sequence: CASSLQLTQPQHF. The CDR3 DNA is TGTGCCAGCAGCTTACAGTTAACTCAGCCCCAGCATTTT.

This sequence joins TRBV19 and TRBJ1-1; D remains unclear. Germline assignment: CDR1 LNHDA and CDR2 SQIVND (reference sequence). CDR3 size: 14 residues. Trimming stripped 5 bases from V and 0 bases from J, with 10 bases between. The CDR3 region has the DNA TGTGCCAGTAGTCCCCATGCGTTGAACACTGAAGCTTTCTTT. It translates to CASSPHALNTEAFF.

The gene calls are TRBV24-1 and TRBJ2-3, with TRBD1 matching 7 bases. Looked up from germline, CDR1 is KGHDR and CDR2 is SFDVKD. The CDR3 has 16 amino acids. Trimming at V came to 3 bases and at J to 3 bases, leaving 8 bases not matched to a gene. The CDR3 nucleotides read TGTGCCACCAGTGATGCCGACAGGGTGAGGACAGATACGCAGTATTTT. Encoded protein: CATSDADRVRTDTQYF.

This clonotype was picked up one time. V gene TRBV19 combines with J gene TRBJ1-1, with 7 bases identical to TRBD1. CDR3 size: 17 residues. CDR1 and CDR2 from the germline V gene are LNHDA and SQIVND (reference sequence). V shed 4 bases, J shed 0 bases, and the junction held 11 bases outside the gene matches. CDR3 in amino acids: CASSTLPGQTMNTEAFF. The CDR3 nucleotides read TGTGCCAGTAGTACACTCCCGGGACAGACAATGAACACTGAAGCTTTCTTT.

The chain carries TRBV6-1 and TRBJ1-5, with a weak D call TRBD1 (5 bases). Germline V gene data show CDR1 as MNHNS and CDR2 as SASEGT. CDR3 size: 15 residues. Trimming pared 6 bases from V and 0 bases from J, leaving 12 bases between. As DNA, the CDR3 is TGTGCCAGCAGATCACAGGAGTATAGCAATCAGCCCCAGCATTTT. Its protein product is CASRSQEYSNQPQHF.

The chain is built from TRBV7-2 and TRBJ2-7; D is undetermined. The V gene's germline CDR1 is SGHTA and CDR2 FQGNSA. The CDR3 is made up of 14 amino acids. V was clipped by 1 base and J by 3 bases, with 10 bases between them. The DNA of the CDR3 is TGTGCCAGCAGCTTAGTCAGCGAATTCTACGAGCAGTACTTC. It specifies CASSLVSEFYEQYF.

The rearrangement joins TRBV6-5 to TRBJ1-5; TRBD1 is a possible D gene (5 bases). Germline loops: CDR1 MNHEY, CDR2 SVGAGI. CDR3 length equals 13 residues. Trimming stripped 4 bases from V and 3 bases from J, with 7 bases between. CDR3 in DNA: TGTGCCAGCAGTTGGACACTCAATCAGCCCCAGCATTTT. It is translated as CASSWTLNQPQHF.

V and J are TRBV20-1 and TRBJ1-1; 7 nucleotides align to TRBD1. J lost 1 base, V lost 3 bases, and 8 bases had no gene match. Germline-derived CDR1 and CDR2 are DFQATT and SNEGSKA (reference sequence). CDR3 length: 15 residues. CDR3 DNA: TGCAGTGCTAGTAGGGCCGGGACAGCGAACACTGAAGCTTTCTTT. Protein: CSASRAGTANTEAFF.

The chain is built from TRBV30 and TRBJ1-1; D possibly corresponds to TRBD1 (6 bases). The CDR3 has 15 amino acids. In germline, CDR1 is GTSNPN, CDR2 SVGIG (reference sequence). V was clipped by 1 base and J by 3 bases, with 15 bases between them. The CDR3: CAWSARGKGYTEAFF. The CDR3 DNA reads as TGTGCCTGGAGTGCTAGGGGGAAGGGGTACACTGAAGCTTTCTTT.

The genes are TRBV9 and TRBJ1-1; D perhaps matches TRBD1 (6 bases). V was clipped by 4 bases and J by 4 bases, with 11 bases between them. The CDR3 spans 13 residues. Per germline, CDR1 SGDLS and CDR2 YYNGEE. CDR3 coding DNA: TGTGCCAGCAGCCTTGGAGGGGGCACTGAAGCTTTCTTT. Amino acids: CASSLGGGTEAFF.

The CDR3 nucleotides read TGTGCCAGCAGTTACAATACGGGGGCGCGAGGCTATGGCTACACCTTC. Translation: CASSYNTGARGYGYTF. The chain recombines TRBV6-5 with TRBJ1-2; maybe TRBD1 (6 bases). There are 16 residues in the CDR3. Deletions cut 2 bases from V and 4 bases from J, with 17 bases between. The germline gives CDR1 MNHEY, CDR2 SVGAGI.

The chain links TRBV6-1 to TRBJ1-2; the D is unclear. The V gene's germline CDR1 is MNHNS and CDR2 SASEGT. The CDR3 loop spans 11 amino acids. The V gene lost 7 bases and the J gene lost 4 bases, with 7 bases spanning the gap. Here the CDR3 reads CASTDVYGYTF. In nucleotides, the CDR3 is TGTGCCAGCACCGATGTCTATGGCTACACCTTC.

This clonotype has a handful of counts. The chain links TRBV27 to TRBJ1-2, with D possibly matching TRBD1 (5 bases). The germline V gene encodes CDR1 MNHEY and CDR2 SMNVEV (reference sequence). V was pared by 5 bases and J by 1 base, with 8 bases between. The CDR3 extends over 13 amino acids. The CDR3 coding sequence is TGTGCCAGCAGTCCCGACAGTAACTATGGCTACACCTTC. This sequence encodes CASSPDSNYGYTF.

The chain is built from TRBV19 and TRBJ1-5; possibly TRBD1 for D (6 bases). The germline gives CDR1 LNHDA, CDR2 SQIVND (reference sequence). This CDR3 is 13 amino acids long. V was shortened by 3 bases and J by 6 bases, with 9 bases between the two germline ends. This chain's CDR3 is CASSIQGSQPQHF. The CDR3 DNA sequence: TGTGCCAGTAGTATTCAGGGGTCTCAGCCCCAGCATTTT.